A single sample gave rise to the 7 T cell receptor beta chains below, sequenced in a study of cytomegalovirus exposure and HLA in healthy donors (dated by TCRdb to the late 2010s). Library preparation used the immunoSEQ multiplex PCR assay. For the multiplex PCR, a mixture combining 60 forward primers for TCR Vbeta segments and 13 reverse primers for TCR Jbeta segments was used. TCRdb obtained this table from immuneACCESS and retained in-frame rearrangements with V and J assigned. These tables miss some clones; where compared with another copy, unresolved V genes account for less than half of the shortfall, and the remainder is unexplained. The sample profile shows about 180,000 clones; around 80% of them were found once. The ten biggest clones cover about 1.3% of the sample. Sequenced sample: PBMCs. These receptors came from a girl under 18 in good health and CMV-seropositive.

The J gene is TRBJ2-2, the V gene TRBV13; tentative D call: TRBD2 (7 bases). The V gene lost 6 bases and the J gene lost 3 bases, with 20 bases spanning the gap. This CDR3 comprises 17 residues. From germline, CDR1 is PRHDT and CDR2 FYEKMQ (reference sequence). CDR3 sequence (DNA): TGTGCCAGCAGAGACGCACGGCGGGGGCTACACACCGGGGAGCTGTTTTTT. This encodes CASRDARRGLHTGELFF.

The genes are TRBV10-1 and TRBJ2-5, with a possible D match to TRBD1 (6 bases). Germline assignment: CDR1 WNHNN and CDR2 SYGVQD (reference sequence). The V gene lost 6 bases and the J gene lost 7 bases, with 15 bases spanning the gap. The CDR3 consists of 13 residues. The CDR3 bases are TGCGCCAGCAGCAAACAGGGTTCGGGGACCCAGTACTTC. The encoded protein is CASSKQGSGTQYF.

The J gene is TRBJ2-7, the V gene TRBV21-1; no check of the table's D call, TRBD2, against the DNA was made. TRBV21-1 is termed a pseudogene. This CDR3 is 18 amino acids long. CDR3 protein: CASSRPGLAGLFSYEQYF. Written as DNA, the CDR3 is TGTGCCAGCAGTAGGCCGGGACTAGCGGGTCTTTTCTCCTACGAGCAGTACTTC.

This clone was observed a handful of times. The V gene is TRBV19, the J gene TRBJ2-1; D not resolved. The germline CDR1 and CDR2 sequences are LNHDA and SQIVND (reference sequence). The CDR3 is 18 amino acids. V lost 4 bases, J lost 1 base, and 20 bases lay in between. For the CDR3, the DNA is TGTGCCAGTAGTAGTCGTGGTCGCGGTGCAGCTTCCTACAATGAGCAGTTCTTC. Translated, it gives CASSSRGRGAASYNEQFF. The whole variable domain, filled in from reference TRBV19 and TRBJ2-1, reads DGGITQSPKYLFRKEGQNVTLSCEQNLNHDAMYWYRQDPGQGLRLIYYSQIVNDFQKGDIAEGYSVSREKKESFPLTVTSAQKNPTAFYLCASSSRGRGAASYNEQFFGPGTRLTVL.

The chain carries TRBV29-1 and TRBJ2-7, with D perhaps TRBD1 (6 bases). Germline assignment: CDR1 SQVTM and CDR2 ANQGSEA. V lost 4 bases, J lost 2 bases, and 15 bases lay in between. The CDR3 spans 14 residues. The CDR3 DNA reads TGCAGCGTTGTGGGGGACAAGGGCACCTACGAGCAGTACTTC. Its translation: CSVVGDKGTYEQYF.

The V call is TRBV18, the J call TRBJ2-1; no clear D gene. The CDR3 runs to 13 residues. V shed 2 bases and J shed 8 bases, with 10 bases lying between them. Germline CDR1 and CDR2: KGHSH and LQKENI. This CDR3 reads CASSPSPGHEQFF. CDR3 bases: TGTGCCAGCTCACCAAGTCCTGGCCATGAGCAGTTCTTC.

This sequence joins TRBV7-9 and TRBJ1-2, with unresolved D. The CDR3 covers 16 residues. Trimming took 5 bases from V and 2 from J, leaving 18 bases between them. Germline loops: CDR1 SEHNR, CDR2 FQNEAQ (reference sequence). Written as DNA, the CDR3 is TGTGCCAGCAGCCGAAAGGGAGGTCTACTGAACTATGGCTACACCTTC. Translated: CASSRKGGLLNYGYTF. The complete variable domain, with remaining parts taken from reference TRBV7-9 and TRBJ1-2, reads DTGVSQNPRHKITKRGQNVTFRCDPISEHNRLYWYRQTLGQGPEFLTYFQNEAQLEKSRLLSDRFSAERPKGSFSTLEIQRTEQGDSAMYLCASSRKGGLLNYGYTFGSGTRLTVV.